These 17 T cell receptor beta chains were sequenced from one sample in a study of Tregs in tolerant kidney transplant recipients. Generated by immunoSEQ multiplex PCR, the TCRdb table keeps only in-frame clones and is missing some. The profile shows 3,000 to 5,000 clones, approximately 85% of them singletons. Sequences were derived from Tregs from blood, sampled before the transplant. All receptors derive from a human donor who received a combined kidney and bone marrow transplant.

The gene calls are TRBV6-1 and TRBJ1-2; possibly TRBD1 for D (5 bases). V lost 10 bases, J lost 1 base, and 19 bases lay in between. CDR3 length equals 15 residues. Germline CDR1 reads MNHNS; CDR2 reads SASEGT. Written as DNA, the CDR3 is TGTGCCACCGTGGGAGGGATGGGGGTTAACTATGGCTACACCTTC. It specifies CATVGGMGVNYGYTF.

J is TRBJ2-3 and V is TRBV28; tentative D call: TRBD1 (6 bases). CDR1 MDHEN and CDR2 SYDVKM come from the germline V gene. This CDR3 has 15 amino acids. The V gene lost 2 bases and the J gene lost 3 bases, with 12 bases spanning the gap. The CDR3 DNA is TGTGCCAGCAGTTTAACAGGGCGGAGGACAGATACGCAGTATTTT. Encoded protein: CASSLTGRRTDTQYF.

This clone has only one observation. This chain links TRBV2 with TRBJ2-3; 7 bases are shared with TRBD1. This CDR3 has 15 amino acids. V lost 5 bases to trimming and J lost 4 bases; unmatched junction nucleotides: 9. Germline V gene data show CDR1 as SNHLY and CDR2 as FYNNEI. The CDR3 is CASSPITGVSDTQYF. The CDR3 DNA follows: TGTGCCAGCAGTCCTATTACAGGGGTATCAGATACGCAGTATTTT.

The chain is built from TRBV6-4 and TRBJ2-3; 9 nucleotides align to TRBD2. The germline gives CDR1 MRHNA, CDR2 SNTAGT. This CDR3 is built from 14 residues. V gave up 5 bases and J gave up 1 base; unmatched junction bases: 1. CDR3 nucleotides: TGTGCCAGCAGTCGACTAGCGGGCACAGATACGCAGTATTTT. This codes for CASSRLAGTDTQYF.

The chain links TRBV15 to TRBJ2-6; 10 bases map to TRBD1. J gave up 0 bases and V 2 bases, and 4 bases lay outside the gene matches. Per the germline V gene, CDR1 is LNHNV and CDR2 is YYDKDF (reference sequence). CDR3 length: 18 residues. CDR3 protein: CATSRWTGGNSGANVLTF. The CDR3 DNA follows: TGTGCCACCAGCAGATGGACAGGGGGGAACTCTGGGGCCAACGTCCTGACTTTC.

The chain recombines TRBV10-3 with TRBJ2-2, with 8 positions matching TRBD1. Germline CDR1 and CDR2: ENHRY and SYGVKD. The CDR3 extends over 13 amino acids. V lost 10 bases and J lost 4; bases outside the gene matches: 5. CDR3 sequence (DNA): TGTGCCACTCGGACAGGGACCACCGGGGAGCTGTTTTTT. It translates to CATRTGTTGELFF.

The CDR3 sequence: CASSPRTGTVNYEQYF. The CDR3 DNA follows: TGCGCCAGCAGCCCAAGGACCGGGACAGTCAACTACGAGCAGTACTTC. The chain is built from TRBV5-1 and TRBJ2-7, with 7 bases fitting TRBD1. Losses at the gene ends were 4 bases for V and 3 bases for J; bases not matched to a gene: 13. This CDR3 has 16 residues. Per germline, CDR1 SGHRS and CDR2 YFSETQ.

The rearrangement joins TRBV19 to TRBJ1-2; D is ambiguous. Germline V lookup: CDR1 LNHDA, CDR2 SQIVND (reference sequence). The CDR3 spans 12 residues. V shed 3 bases and J shed 8 bases, with 10 bases lying between them. Written as DNA, the CDR3 is TGTGCCAGTAGTATGGCCGAGGGAGGCTACACCTTC. Its translation: CASSMAEGGYTF.

The chain links TRBV5-8 to TRBJ2-5, with D tentatively TRBD1 (5 bases). Germline CDR1 is SGHTS and CDR2 is YDEGEE. This CDR3 is 14 amino acids long. Trimming left V 0 bases short and J 1 base short, with 7 bases between. CDR3 nucleotide sequence: TGTGCCAGCAGCTTGGGACAGCCCCAAGAGACCCAGTACTTC. Translated, it gives CASSLGQPQETQYF. Together with reference TRBV5-8 and TRBJ2-5, the CDR3 gives the full variable domain: EAGVTQSPTHLIKTRGQQATLRCSPISGHTSVYWYQQALGLGLQFLLWYDEGEERNRGNFPPRFSGRQFPNYSSELNVNALELEDSALYLCASSLGQPQETQYFGPGTRLLVL.

The chain recombines TRBV30 with TRBJ2-1; the D gene is possibly TRBD2 (5 bases). CDR1 and CDR2 from the germline V gene are GTSNPN and SVGIG (reference sequence). This CDR3 has 15 amino acids. V was pared by 2 bases and J by 3 bases, with 14 bases between. DNA of the CDR3: TGTGCCTGGAGTCCCAGGAGGCTGAGCTACAATGAGCAGTTCTTC. It translates to CAWSPRRLSYNEQFF.

The rearrangement joins TRBV2 to TRBJ1-4; 7 positions agree with TRBD1. Germline-derived CDR1 and CDR2 are SNHLY and FYNNEI. The CDR3 is 15 amino acids. V shed 4 bases and J 3 bases; nucleotides not matched to a gene: 5. This chain's CDR3 is CASSANRGANEKLFF. CDR3 DNA: TGTGCCAGCAGTGCTAACAGGGGCGCTAATGAAAAACTGTTTTTT.

This clone was counted only a few times. This chain joins TRBV19 and TRBJ2-7; 7 positions match TRBD1. The germline V gene encodes CDR1 LNHDA and CDR2 SQIVND (reference sequence). Germline trimming cut 5 bases from V and 5 bases from J; bases unmatched to any gene: 9. The CDR3 has 14 residues. The CDR3 loop reads CASSATGVVHEQYF. In DNA, the CDR3 is TGTGCCAGTAGTGCAACAGGGGTGGTACACGAGCAGTACTTC.

This clone was seen only a few times. V is TRBV7-6 and J is TRBJ2-7; 7 bases are shared with TRBD1. V gave up 2 bases and J gave up 6 bases; unmatched junction bases: 1. The CDR3 has 12 residues. In germline, CDR1 is SGHVS, CDR2 FNYEAQ. The CDR3 DNA reads as TGTGCCAGCAGCTTACCAGGGGGCGAGCAGTACTTC. Amino acid sequence: CASSLPGGEQYF.

This sequence joins TRBV5-6 and TRBJ2-7, with TRBD2 matching over 13 bases. The V gene end was trimmed by 4 bases and the J gene end by 7 bases; junction bases not matched to a gene: 11. The length of the CDR3 is 16 residues. Germline assignment: CDR1 SGHDT and CDR2 YYEEEE. The CDR3 loop reads CASSAGTSGMRMEQYF. DNA for the CDR3: TGTGCCAGCAGCGCTGGGACTAGCGGGATGAGGATGGAGCAGTACTTC.

J is TRBJ2-7 and V is TRBV28; tentatively, D is TRBD1 (6 bases). Germline lookup yields CDR1 MDHEN and CDR2 SYDVKM. Trimming removed 6 bases at V and 4 bases at J, with 13 bases between. This CDR3 has 13 amino acids. The CDR3 here is CASSPRTVYEQYF. The CDR3 DNA reads TGTGCCAGCAGCCCCAGGACAGTATACGAGCAGTACTTC.

The gene calls are TRBV19 and TRBJ2-3; 9 bases map to TRBD2. The germline gives CDR1 LNHDA, CDR2 SQIVND (reference sequence). V shed 3 bases, J shed 7 bases, and the junction held 5 bases outside the gene matches. The CDR3 covers 14 residues. The CDR3 here is CASSIAGGLNTQYF. CDR3 sequence (DNA): TGTGCCAGTAGTATCGCGGGGGGGCTAAATACGCAGTATTTT.

This clone showed up just once. This chain uses TRBV18 with TRBJ2-3; TRBD2 might be the D (5 bases). There are 14 residues in the CDR3. V lost 7 bases and J 4 bases, leaving 15 bases between the germline ends. In germline, CDR1 is KGHSH, CDR2 LQKENI. CDR3 sequence reads: CASCRGLGADTQYF. CDR3 nucleotide sequence: TGTGCCAGCTGCCGTGGTCTCGGGGCAGATACGCAGTATTTT. The full variable domain, with the rest looked up from reference TRBV18 and TRBJ2-3, is NAGVMQNPRHLVRRRGQEARLRCSPMKGHSHVYWYRQLPEEGLKFMVYLQKENIIDESGMPKERFSAEFPKEGPSILRIQQVVRGDSAAYFCASCRGLGADTQYFGPGTRLTVL.